One and the same sample provided the 25 T cell receptor beta chains below, sequenced in a study of T cells in Graves' hyperthyroidism and ophthalmopathy. Amplification targeted TCR beta CDR3 regions from RNA transcripts. In the first-round RT-PCR of the TCR CDR3, the HTBI primer set was used. TCRdb redid the calling of the multiplex PCR reads with MiXCR, one entry per CDR3 protein. The sample lists 250,000 to 350,000 distinct CDR3 sequences, more than 15% occurring once. The specimen was blood. The receptor source for this set is a woman aged 55-70 years with Graves' ophthalmopathy.

This clonotype was seen repeatedly, ten times or more. The chain carries TRBV7-9 and TRBJ2-3; D not resolved. From germline, CDR1 is SEHNR and CDR2 FQNEAQ (reference sequence). The CDR3 runs 15 residues. V lost 1 base and J lost 5, with 13 bases in between. CDR3 sequence (DNA): TGTGCCAGCAGCTTAGTAAGGACCACCCGAGATACGCAGTATTTT. This translates into CASSLVRTTRDTQYF.

At least ten counts were recorded for this clonotype. The chain combines TRBV20-1 with TRBJ2-3, with a possible D match to TRBD2 (6 bases). Germline lookup yields CDR1 DFQATT and CDR2 SNEGSKA (reference sequence). The CDR3 loop spans 13 amino acids. V gave up 2 bases and J gave up 2 bases, with 8 bases separating them. DNA for the CDR3: TGCAGTGCTAGAACTAGCTACACAGATACGCAGTATTTT. It is translated as CSARTSYTDTQYF.

This clonotype has at least ten counts. The chain links TRBV6-2 or TRBV6-3 to TRBJ1-5; D is unclear. In germline, CDR1 is MNHEY, CDR2 SVGEGT. The CDR3 consists of 16 residues. Trimming left V 8 bases short and J 0 bases short, with 17 bases between. The CDR3 spells CASAGWGADSNQPQHF. The CDR3 DNA reads as TGTGCCAGCGCTGGTTGGGGAGCGGATAGCAATCAGCCCCAGCATTTT.

This clonotype was counted many times. The chain uses TRBV6-2 or TRBV6-3 and TRBJ2-1, with D maybe TRBD1 (6 bases). V was pared by 5 bases and J by 8 bases, with 22 bases between. Germline V gene sequence: CDR1 MNHEY, CDR2 SVGEGT. The CDR3 runs 16 residues. The DNA of the CDR3 is TGTGCCAGCAGTAAAGGGGGTAGGGGCTCCCCGGATGAGCAGTTCTTC. Protein sequence: CASSKGGRGSPDEQFF.

At least ten counts were recorded for this clonotype. This chain uses TRBV7-6 with TRBJ2-5; 8 nucleotides agree with TRBD2. This CDR3 contains 14 residues. From germline, CDR1 is SGHVS and CDR2 FNYEAQ. The V and J ends lost 1 base and 4 bases, in that order; junction bases with no gene match: 2. CDR3 DNA: TGTGCCAGCAGCTTAGTAGCGGGAATAGAGACCCAGTACTTC. It yields the protein CASSLVAGIETQYF.

The chain links TRBV5-1 to TRBJ1-2; tentative D call: TRBD1 (5 bases). This CDR3 is built from 16 residues. V shed 0 bases and J shed 4 bases, with 16 bases lying between them. Germline V gene lookup returns CDR1 SGHRS and CDR2 YFSETQ. CDR3 amino acids: CASSLAAQVPGYGYTF. The CDR3, as DNA: TGCGCCAGCAGCTTGGCCGCACAGGTCCCGGGCTATGGCTACACCTTC.

This clonotype was detected ten times or more. This chain joins TRBV5-1 and TRBJ1-1; possible D gene TRBD1, 6 bases. V was shortened by 6 bases and J by 4 bases, with 7 bases between the two germline ends. This CDR3 contains 11 residues. Germline values: CDR1 SGHRS, CDR2 YFSETQ. CDR3 coding DNA: TGCGCCAGCAAGGGGGGCACTGAAGCTTTCTTT. Translating gives CASKGGTEAFF.

The chain has TRBV4-3 and TRBJ1-2; TRBD1 matches at 12 bases. V trimming: 4 bases; J trimming: 5 bases; junction bases outside the gene matches: 5. Germline V gives CDR1 LGHNA, CDR2 YSLEER. The CDR3 spans 15 residues. The CDR3 sequence: CASSLGTGGEYGYTF. CDR3 sequence (DNA): TGCGCCAGCAGCCTAGGGACAGGGGGCGAATATGGCTACACCTTC.

The chain couples TRBV4-2 to TRBJ1-2, with TRBD1 as a possible D gene (6 bases). Germline V gene lookup returns CDR1 LGHNA and CDR2 YNFKEQ. CDR3 size: 16 residues. V lost 1 base and J 6 bases, leaving 18 bases between the germline ends. DNA for the CDR3: TGTGCCAGCAGCCAAGGCCAACCGAGGAGGGGGGATGGCTACACCTTC. Translated: CASSQGQPRRGDGYTF.

This chain links TRBV12-3 or TRBV12-4 with TRBJ2-1; perhaps TRBD2 as D (6 bases). The CDR3 is 13 amino acids. V dropped 6 bases and J dropped 12 bases, with 18 bases sitting between them. The CDR3 region is CASSSPGRPMQFF. In DNA, the CDR3 is TGTGCCAGCAGCTCGCCCGGGAGACCCATGCAGTTCTTC.

This clonotype was observed at least ten times. This chain links TRBV9 with TRBJ2-3; no firm D call. The CDR3 sequence is 13 residues long. Between the trimmed V and J ends, which lost 0 bases and 0 bases, there was a span of 2 bases. Germline-derived CDR1 and CDR2 are SGDLS and YYNGEE. CDR3 DNA: TGTGCCAGCAGCGTAGTCAGCACAGATACGCAGTATTTT. The encoded protein is CASSVVSTDTQYF.

In its sample, this clonotype was seen many times. The CDR3 sequence: CASSEPGGTDTQYF. The CDR3 nucleotides read TGCGCCAGCAGCGAACCAGGGGGAACAGATACGCAGTATTTT. The chain is built from TRBV5-1 and TRBJ2-3, with 7 positions matching TRBD1. In germline, CDR1 is SGHRS, CDR2 YFSETQ. After removal of 4 bases from V and 3 bases from J, the junction contained 5 bases not matched to a gene. The CDR3 has 14 amino acids.

The V and J genes are TRBV13 and TRBJ2-1; the D gene is possibly TRBD2 (7 bases). The J call is in doubt because the DNA end fits TRBJ2-7 better. This CDR3 is 14 amino acids long. Germline assignment: CDR1 PRHDT and CDR2 FYEKMQ (reference sequence). The CDR3 DNA follows: TGTGCCAGCCTTTTGGGGGGGGGCTACAATGAGCAGTACTTC. Protein: CASLLGGGYNEQYF.

To note about this clonotype: A read error may explain this, as a much larger clone is one base away. The gene calls are TRBV11-2 and TRBJ1-1; no definite D call. The CDR3 consists of 11 residues. Trimming removed 7 bases from V and 8 bases from J, with 11 bases in between. Germline lookup yields CDR1 SGHAT and CDR2 FQNNGV. CDR3 region: CASIRRWEAFF. CDR3 bases: TGTGCCAGCATCCGACGGTGGGAAGCTTTCTTT.

This clonotype was found many times. The chain couples TRBV12-3 or TRBV12-4 to TRBJ2-3; TRBD2 is a possible D gene (6 bases). CDR3 length: 15 residues. Trimming shortened V by 5 bases and J by 3 bases, and 15 bases separated the two germline ends. CDR3 sequence reads: CASSPRGGRTDTQYF. As DNA, the CDR3 is TGTGCCAGCAGTCCGAGGGGAGGTAGGACAGATACGCAGTATTTT.

This clonotype was counted at least ten times. The chain recombines TRBV28 with TRBJ2-5, with D perhaps TRBD1 (5 bases). Germline V lookup: CDR1 MDHEN, CDR2 SYDVKM. Trimming pared 3 bases from V and 1 base from J, leaving 9 bases between. There are 14 residues in the CDR3. The CDR3: CASSFGDSQETQYF. Written as DNA, the CDR3 is TGTGCCAGCAGTTTCGGAGACAGCCAAGAGACCCAGTACTTC. The full variable domain, rest sourced from reference TRBV28 and TRBJ2-5, is DVKVTQSSRYLVKRTGEKVFLECVQDMDHENMFWYRQDPGLGLRLIYFSYDVKMKEKGDIPEGYSVSREKKERFSLILESASTNQTSMYLCASSFGDSQETQYFGPGTRLLVL.

In this sample, this clonotype turned up a few times. The V gene is TRBV4-3, the J gene TRBJ2-7; 10 positions match TRBD2. The V gene's germline CDR1 is LGHNA and CDR2 YSLEER. The junction had 2 bases not matched to a gene; V was cut back by 4 bases and J by 2 bases. The CDR3 is made up of 14 amino acids. In DNA form, the CDR3 reads TGCGCCAGCAGCCCGGGACTAGCGCCCTACGAGCAGTACTTC. Translated: CASSPGLAPYEQYF.

The genes are TRBV6-2 or TRBV6-3 and TRBJ2-1; D tentatively reads TRBD1 or TRBD2 (5 bases each). The CDR3 has 14 residues. V dropped 8 bases and J dropped 12 bases, with 23 bases sitting between them. The germline V gene encodes CDR1 MNHEY and CDR2 SVGEGT. The chain's CDR3 is CASGNRDGGVGQFF. CDR3 coding DNA: TGTGCCAGCGGTAACCGGGACGGTGGTGTCGGGCAGTTCTTC.

This clonotype was seen many times. The chain uses TRBV20-1 and TRBJ2-7, with D perhaps matching TRBD1 or TRBD2 (5 bases each). The CDR3 runs 14 residues. Germline V gene lookup returns CDR1 DFQATT and CDR2 SNEGSKA (reference sequence). V lost 3 bases, J lost 1 base, and 13 bases lay in between. The CDR3 sequence is CSASPGPGSYEQYF. The DNA for the CDR3 is TGCAGTGCTAGCCCGGGACCGGGGTCCTACGAGCAGTACTTC.

V and J are TRBV9 and TRBJ1-6; TRBD1 matches at 7 bases. The germline V gene has CDR1 SGDLS and CDR2 YYNGEE. This CDR3 has 14 residues. V lost 2 bases to trimming and J lost 7 bases; unmatched junction nucleotides: 3. CDR3 protein: CASSVRDRNSPLHF. As DNA, the CDR3 is TGTGCCAGCAGCGTCCGGGACAGAAATTCACCCCTCCACTTT.

This clonotype was observed a few times. V gene TRBV7-9 combines with J gene TRBJ2-5, with 9 nucleotides matching TRBD1. CDR1 is SEHNR, CDR2 FQNEAQ, per germline (reference sequence). V trimming: 3 bases; J trimming: 5 bases; junction bases outside the gene matches: 10. CDR3 length: 16 residues. CDR3 amino acids: CASSFGDRALGETQYF. In DNA, the CDR3 is TGTGCCAGCAGCTTTGGGGACAGGGCTCTGGGGGAGACCCAGTACTTC.

The chain links TRBV2 to TRBJ2-3; D possibly corresponds to TRBD2 (6 bases). The CDR3 covers 14 residues. V gave up 8 bases and J gave up 3 bases, with 15 bases separating them. Germline assignment: CDR1 SNHLY and CDR2 FYNNEI. The DNA of the CDR3 is TGTGCCAGCGTACTAGCAGGCCGAACAGATACGCAGTATTTT. It encodes CASVLAGRTDTQYF. Based on the CDR3 plus reference TRBV2 and TRBJ2-3, the full variable domain is EPEVTQTPSHQVTQMGQEVILRCVPISNHLYFYWYRQILGQKVEFLVSFYNNEISEKSEIFDDQFSVERPDGSNFTLKIRSTKLEDSAMYFCASVLAGRTDTQYFGPGTRLTVL.

The V call is TRBV14, the J call TRBJ1-1, with 8 bases that match TRBD1. Germline CDR1 SGHDN, CDR2 FVKESK. The CDR3 covers 14 residues. The V gene end was trimmed by 6 bases and the J gene end by 3 bases; junction bases not matched to a gene: 6. The CDR3 DNA sequence: TGTGCCAGCAGAGGACAGGGATGGGACACTGAAGCTTTCTTT. This translates into CASRGQGWDTEAFF.

The chain is built from TRBV7-9 and TRBJ1-1, with 8 bases fitting TRBD1. J gave up 7 bases and V 4 bases, and 11 bases lay outside the gene matches. The CDR3 runs 15 residues. Germline assignment: CDR1 SEHNR and CDR2 FQNEAQ (reference sequence). As DNA, the CDR3 is TGTGCCAGCAGCTCCGGGGACAGGATGGGGGTTGAAGCTTTCTTT. Its protein product is CASSSGDRMGVEAFF.

The genes are TRBV20-1 and TRBJ2-7; D gene ambiguous. From germline, CDR1 is DFQATT and CDR2 SNEGSKA (reference sequence). Trimming left V 6 bases short and J 4 bases short, with 10 bases between. The CDR3 runs to 11 residues. CDR3 in DNA: TGCAGTGCCCTATCATTTTACGAGCAGTACTTC. This translates into CSALSFYEQYF.